This TCR beta chain was recorded in a study of early T cells in non-severe SARS-CoV-2 infection. In its sample, this clonotype is medium-sized. TCRdb re-called the 5' RACE reads with MiXCR, one entry per CDR3 protein. The sample carries about 25,000 distinct CDR3 sequences, about 4.8% recorded once. The germline CDR1 and CDR2 sequences are MNHEY and SMNVEV (reference sequence). There are 13 residues in the CDR3. V was cut by 4 bases and J by 7 bases, with 11 bases left in between. This clonotype originated in an adult who was a healthcare worker with PCR-confirmed SARS-CoV-2 infection or an uninfected control (not recorded which). V usage is TRBV27 and J usage is TRBJ2-1; D uncertain. The sample comprised whole blood. Here the CDR3 reads CASSSQVWNEQFF. CDR3 nucleotides: TGTGCCAGCAGTTCCCAGGTATGGAATGAGCAGTTCTTC.